The T cell receptor (beta chain) under discussion was sequenced for a study of CD8+ T cells in alopecia areata. Noted treatment: oral pan-JAK inhibitor, 5-10 mg twice daily. In each case, RNA was isolated and then reverse transcribed into cDNA as the sequencing template. Profiling relied on immunoSEQ multiplex PCR, and the TCRdb table lists in-frame clones only, not all of them. This table holds more than 200,000 clones, 66% found once. This CDR3 spans 15 amino acids. Germline-derived CDR1 and CDR2 are SGDLS and YYNGEE. Trimming pared 2 bases from V and 0 bases from J, leaving 10 bases between. The starting material was CD4+ T cells sorted from blood, obtained at approximately week 44, from a patient treated with tofacitinib. The V call is TRBV9, the J call TRBJ2-3; maybe TRBD2 (6 bases). The sequence was collected from a human donor with alopecia areata. The CDR3 is CASSVSSVSTDTQYF. In DNA, the CDR3 is TGTGCCAGCAGCGTTTCTAGCGTCAGCACAGATACGCAGTATTTT.